This T cell receptor beta chain was found in a study of blood T cell repertoires in COVID-19. This clone was picked up a small number of times. Assay: immunoSEQ multiplex PCR; the TCRdb copy retains only in-frame clones and omits some. The sample holds approximately 44,000 clones, 60% to 80% seen once. Trimming took off 6 bases at V and 2 bases at J, with 12 bases between the two ends. Germline V gene lookup returns CDR1 MNHEY and CDR2 SVGAGI. This CDR3 is built from 14 residues. The TCR originated in a woman of 80 years or more with acute or convalescent COVID-19. Specimen: peripheral blood. The gene calls are TRBV6-5 and TRBJ2-3, with a tentative D call TRBD1 (6 bases). The CDR3 nucleotides read TGTGCCAGCAGCCTACAGGGCGACACAGATACGCAGTATTTT. Its translation: CASSLQGDTDTQYF.